The next 20 T cell receptor beta chains were all read from a single sample in a study of T cells after yellow fever vaccination. TCRdb re-analysed the 5' RACE reads in MiXCR, keeping a single row per CDR3 protein. The table shows some 670,000 distinct CDR3 sequences, with roughly an eighth occurring only once. Sequenced here: PBMCs, sampled on the day of the yellow fever booster vaccination. The receptor source for this set is a man aged 25 to 45 who received the YFV17D yellow fever vaccine.

The V call is TRBV29-1, the J call TRBJ2-2; 8 positions match TRBD2. CDR1 SQVTM and CDR2 ANQGSEA come from the germline V gene. The CDR3 is made up of 15 amino acids. After removal of 4 bases from V and 7 bases from J, the junction contained 11 bases not matched to a gene. In DNA form, the CDR3 reads TGCAGCGTTGGGGCTGGACTAGCAAAAGTCGGGGAGCTGTTTTTT. Translated: CSVGAGLAKVGELFF.

Only a few counts were recorded for this clonotype. This rearrangement joins TRBV15 to TRBJ2-1; tentative D call: TRBD1 (5 bases). The length of the CDR3 is 15 residues. V lost 3 bases and J lost 4, with 13 bases in between. Germline-derived CDR1 and CDR2 are LNHNV and YYDKDF (reference sequence). The DNA for the CDR3 is TGTGCCACCAGCAGGAATGTTGGGGCATACAATGAGCAGTTCTTC. It encodes CATSRNVGAYNEQFF.

This clonotype was seen more than once but under ten times. This chain links TRBV6-1 with TRBJ2-5; D unresolved. Germline V lookup: CDR1 MNHNS, CDR2 SASEGT. V was cut by 6 bases and J by 1 base, with 12 bases left in between. This CDR3 region has 14 residues. CDR3 sequence (DNA): TGTGCCAGCAGCGATAGGTTGGGCCAAGAGACCCAGTACTTC. The encoded protein is CASSDRLGQETQYF.

This clonotype was counted only a few times. A far larger clone is a single base away, which makes a read error likely. V usage is TRBV7-9 and J usage is TRBJ1-1; D is unclear. V was trimmed by 0 bases and J by 4 bases, leaving 6 bases between them. This CDR3 has 13 residues. Per germline, CDR1 SEHNR and CDR2 FQNEAQ (reference sequence). CDR3 coding DNA: TGTGCCAGCAGCTTAGCAGAGGGCACTGAAGCTTTCTTT. Translation gives CASSLAEGTEAFF.

This chain connects TRBV5-1 to TRBJ2-7; D is perhaps TRBD2 (6 bases). The germline V gene encodes CDR1 SGHRS and CDR2 YFSETQ. The CDR3 covers 16 residues. Trimming stripped 4 bases from V and 3 bases from J, with 20 bases between. CDR3 loop: CASSPEGSRALYEQYF. The CDR3, as DNA: TGCGCCAGCAGCCCGGAGGGGTCCAGGGCCCTCTACGAGCAGTACTTC.

The table lists this clonotype with a few counts. The V and J genes are TRBV10-2 and TRBJ2-3; TRBD2 matches 12 bases. The CDR3 is made up of 16 amino acids. Germline values: CDR1 WSHSY, CDR2 SAAADI. The ends lost 2 bases at V and 5 bases at J; junction bases unmatched: 5. CDR3 in DNA: TGCGCCAGCAGTGAGAGGACTAGCGGGACCGAAGATACGCAGTATTTT. Its protein product is CASSERTSGTEDTQYF.

In this sample, this clonotype turned up a few times. The chain joins TRBV5-6 to TRBJ2-7; TRBD1 matches 9 bases. J was trimmed by 6 bases and V by 4 bases; bases with no gene match: 8. CDR3 size: 14 residues. CDR1 SGHDT and CDR2 YYEEEE come from the germline V gene. Written as DNA, the CDR3 is TGTGCCAGCAGCCCGCCGGGACAGGGTCGCGAGCAGTACTTC. Translation: CASSPPGQGREQYF.

The rearrangement uses TRBV6-2 or TRBV6-3 and TRBJ2-7, with D perhaps TRBD1 (6 bases). Germline CDR1 and CDR2: MNHEY and SVGEGT. CDR3 length: 13 residues. The V gene lost 4 bases and the J gene lost 6 bases, with 13 bases spanning the gap. The CDR3 DNA follows: TGTGCCAGCAGTTCCTCAGGGGTTCCCGAGCAGTACTTC. This gives the protein CASSSSGVPEQYF.

The V and J genes are TRBV12-3 or TRBV12-4 and TRBJ2-3, with D maybe TRBD2 (6 bases). CDR3 length: 16 residues. Trimming stripped 3 bases from V and 0 bases from J, with 13 bases between. This CDR3 is CASSFSRTTSTDTQYF. Here the CDR3 DNA reads TGTGCCAGCAGTTTCTCCCGGACTACTAGCACAGATACGCAGTATTTT.

Only a few counts were recorded for this clonotype. V usage is TRBV28 and J usage is TRBJ2-3, with D unresolved. The V gene lost 7 bases and the J gene lost 4 bases, with 12 bases spanning the gap. CDR1 is MDHEN, CDR2 SYDVKM, per germline. CDR3 size: 13 residues. CDR3 protein: CASTVSGADTQYF. The CDR3 DNA is TGTGCCAGCACCGTAAGTGGGGCAGATACGCAGTATTTT.

The chain links TRBV20-1 to TRBJ2-1, with 12 bases aligning to TRBD2. Losses at the gene ends were 8 bases for V and 10 bases for J; bases not matched to a gene: 15. Germline loops: CDR1 DFQATT, CDR2 SNEGSKA (reference sequence). This CDR3 is 15 amino acids long. The CDR3 region is CSPPRPSGRVTEQFF. DNA of the CDR3: TGCAGTCCTCCCCGGCCTAGCGGGAGGGTGACGGAGCAGTTCTTC.

This clonotype occurred many times. A junction boundary mismatches the germline segment, possibly from a read error. V usage is TRBV5-1 and J usage is TRBJ1-1; the D is unclear. Germline CDR1 reads SGHRS; CDR2 reads YFSETQ. The CDR3 runs to 13 residues. The CDR3 DNA follows: TGTGCCAGCAGCCCCGGGCAGAACACTGAAGCTTTCTTT. Translating gives CASSPGQNTEAFF.

The chain is built from TRBV6-5 and TRBJ2-3; tentatively, D is TRBD2 (6 bases). Germline V gene data show CDR1 as MNHEY and CDR2 as SVGAGI. Trimming took 0 bases from V and 0 from J, leaving 10 bases between them. The CDR3 contains 16 residues. CDR3 loop: CASSYSFSGSTDTQYF. The CDR3 bases are TGTGCCAGCAGTTACTCTTTTAGCGGTAGCACAGATACGCAGTATTTT.

The chain recombines TRBV5-1 with TRBJ2-2, with 8 bases identical to TRBD1. Germline CDR1 reads SGHRS; CDR2 reads YFSETQ. V gave up 7 bases and J gave up 5 bases; unmatched junction bases: 7. The CDR3 runs to 14 residues. This chain's CDR3 is CASQRTGRTGELFF. The CDR3 DNA reads TGCGCCAGCCAAAGGACAGGGCGGACCGGGGAGCTGTTTTTT.

The chain has TRBV18 and TRBJ2-1; 8 nucleotides agree with TRBD1. The germline V gene encodes CDR1 KGHSH and CDR2 LQKENI. V was pared by 5 bases and J by 5 bases, with 8 bases of the junction left unmatched. This CDR3 spans 15 amino acids. The CDR3 DNA reads as TGTGCCAGCTCAGCCACCCTGACAGGGGACAATGAGCAGTTCTTC. This encodes CASSATLTGDNEQFF.

J is TRBJ2-3 and V is TRBV20-1; TRBD2 might be the D (5 bases). V lost 3 bases and J lost 2, with 18 bases in between. The CDR3 spans 16 residues. Germline V gene sequence: CDR1 DFQATT, CDR2 SNEGSKA (reference sequence). The chain's CDR3 is CSARGVVPSDTDTQYF. Here the CDR3 DNA reads TGCAGTGCTAGGGGAGTTGTGCCCTCAGACACAGATACGCAGTATTTT.

The V gene is TRBV27, the J gene TRBJ2-7, with D unresolved. Deletions cut 3 bases from V and 5 bases from J, with 5 bases between. The CDR3 runs 11 residues. The germline CDR1 and CDR2 sequences are MNHEY and SMNVEV (reference sequence). The CDR3 nucleotides are TGTGCCAGCAGTTTTTTGAACGAGCAGTACTTC. It encodes CASSFLNEQYF.

The chain combines TRBV20-1 with TRBJ2-5; D unresolved. From germline, CDR1 is DFQATT and CDR2 SNEGSKA (reference sequence). V lost 7 bases and J 1 base, leaving 16 bases between the germline ends. CDR3 size: 14 residues. CDR3 coding DNA: TGCAGTGAACGCCCCGGTGGGCCCCAAGAGACCCAGTACTTC. As protein: CSERPGGPQETQYF.

V is TRBV5-1 and J is TRBJ2-5; 8 nucleotides agree with TRBD2. This CDR3 spans 15 amino acids. V lost 2 bases and J lost 2; bases outside the gene matches: 5. Germline V gene sequence: CDR1 SGHRS, CDR2 YFSETQ. The CDR3 loop reads CASSFTTSAQETQYF. For the CDR3, the DNA is TGCGCCAGCAGCTTTACGACTAGCGCACAAGAGACCCAGTACTTC.

This clonotype was counted between two and nine times. The chain carries TRBV18 and TRBJ2-3; TRBD1 aligns across 9 bases. From germline, CDR1 is KGHSH and CDR2 LQKENI. Unmatched junction bases numbered 5, after V lost 5 bases and J lost 2 bases. This CDR3 is 15 amino acids long. CDR3 DNA: TGTGCCAGCTCAACCGGGACAGGGACCACAGATACGCAGTATTTT. Residues: CASSTGTGTTDTQYF.